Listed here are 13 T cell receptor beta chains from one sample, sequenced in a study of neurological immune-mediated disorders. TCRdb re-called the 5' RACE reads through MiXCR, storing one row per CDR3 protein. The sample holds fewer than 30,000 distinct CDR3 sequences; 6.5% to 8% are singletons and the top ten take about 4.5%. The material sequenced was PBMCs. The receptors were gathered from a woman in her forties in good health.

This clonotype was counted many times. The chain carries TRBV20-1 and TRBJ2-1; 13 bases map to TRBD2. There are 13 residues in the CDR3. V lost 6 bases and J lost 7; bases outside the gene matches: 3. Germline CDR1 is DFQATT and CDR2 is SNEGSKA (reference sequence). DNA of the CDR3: TGCAGTGCACCGACTAGCGGGAGGAATGAGCAGTTCTTC. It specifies CSAPTSGRNEQFF.

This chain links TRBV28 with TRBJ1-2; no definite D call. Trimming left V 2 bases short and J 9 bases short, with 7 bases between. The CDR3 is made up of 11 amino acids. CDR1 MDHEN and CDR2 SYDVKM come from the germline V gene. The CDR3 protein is CASSLRERYTF. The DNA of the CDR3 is TGTGCCAGCAGTTTAAGGGAGCGCTACACCTTC.

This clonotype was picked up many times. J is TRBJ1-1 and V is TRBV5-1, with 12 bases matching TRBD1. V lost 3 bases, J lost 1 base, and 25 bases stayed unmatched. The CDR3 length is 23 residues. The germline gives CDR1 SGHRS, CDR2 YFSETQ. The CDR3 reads CASSSIPTPGQGAEGVANTEAFF. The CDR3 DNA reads TGCGCCAGCAGCTCAATACCGACTCCGGGACAGGGGGCGGAAGGAGTCGCGAACACTGAAGCTTTCTTT.

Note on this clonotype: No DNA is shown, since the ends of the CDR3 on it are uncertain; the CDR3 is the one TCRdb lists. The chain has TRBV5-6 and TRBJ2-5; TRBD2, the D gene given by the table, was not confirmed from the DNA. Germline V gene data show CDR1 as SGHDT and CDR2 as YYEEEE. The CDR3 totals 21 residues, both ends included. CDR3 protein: CASSLRLAKNIQYFGAGTRYF.

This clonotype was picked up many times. CDR3 in DNA: TGTGCCAGCACCCCAAACAGGGGGCGACAGTATTTT. It encodes CASTPNRGRQYF. This chain links TRBV6-6 with TRBJ2-3; 9 bases are a match to TRBD1. V was pared by 7 bases and J by 12 bases, with 8 bases of the junction left unmatched. Germline V gene data show CDR1 as MNHNY and CDR2 as SVGAGI (reference sequence). This CDR3 is built from 12 residues.

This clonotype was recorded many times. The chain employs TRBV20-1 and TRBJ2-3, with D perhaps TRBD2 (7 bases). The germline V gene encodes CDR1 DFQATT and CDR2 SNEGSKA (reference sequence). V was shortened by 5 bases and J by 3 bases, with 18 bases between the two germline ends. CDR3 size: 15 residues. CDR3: CSAQRLAGATDTQYF. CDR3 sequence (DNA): TGCAGTGCTCAACGGTTGGCGGGGGCTACAGATACGCAGTATTTT.

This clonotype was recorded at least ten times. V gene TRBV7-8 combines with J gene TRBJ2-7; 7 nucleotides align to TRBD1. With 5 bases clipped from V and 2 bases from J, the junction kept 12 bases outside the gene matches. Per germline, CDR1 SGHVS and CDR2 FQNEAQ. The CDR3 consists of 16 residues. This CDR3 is CASSASLTGMPYEQYF. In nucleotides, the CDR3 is TGTGCCAGCAGCGCGTCCCTGACAGGGATGCCCTACGAGCAGTACTTC.

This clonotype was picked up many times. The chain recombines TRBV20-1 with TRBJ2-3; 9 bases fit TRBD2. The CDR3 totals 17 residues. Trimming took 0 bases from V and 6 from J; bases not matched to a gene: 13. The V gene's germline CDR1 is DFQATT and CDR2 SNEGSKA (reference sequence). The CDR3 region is CSARDWETSGKGDTQYF. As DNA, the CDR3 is TGCAGTGCTAGAGATTGGGAGACTAGCGGTAAGGGGGATACGCAGTATTTT.

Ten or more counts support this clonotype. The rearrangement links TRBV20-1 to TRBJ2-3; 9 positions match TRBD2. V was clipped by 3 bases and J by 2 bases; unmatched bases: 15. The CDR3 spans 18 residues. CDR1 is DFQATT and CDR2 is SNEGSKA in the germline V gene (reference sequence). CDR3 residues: CSASGGRAMGGPTDTQYF. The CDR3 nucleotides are TGCAGTGCTAGTGGCGGGAGGGCCATGGGAGGCCCCACAGATACGCAGTATTTT.

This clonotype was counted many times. CDR3 DNA sequence: TGTGCCATCAGTGTACGGGAATGGGACACTGAAGCTTTCTTT. This codes for CAISVREWDTEAFF. The chain carries TRBV10-3 and TRBJ1-1; no clear D. Germline V lookup: CDR1 ENHRY, CDR2 SYGVKD. This CDR3 is 14 amino acids long. With 4 bases removed from V and 3 bases from J, the gap between germline ends came to 12 bases.

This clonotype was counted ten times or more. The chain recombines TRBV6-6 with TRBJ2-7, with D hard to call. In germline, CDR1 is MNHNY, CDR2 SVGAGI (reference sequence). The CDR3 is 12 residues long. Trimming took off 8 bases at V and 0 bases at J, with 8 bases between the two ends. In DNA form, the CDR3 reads TGTGCCAGCGGCTTTTCCTCCTACGAGCAGTACTTC. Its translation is CASGFSSYEQYF.

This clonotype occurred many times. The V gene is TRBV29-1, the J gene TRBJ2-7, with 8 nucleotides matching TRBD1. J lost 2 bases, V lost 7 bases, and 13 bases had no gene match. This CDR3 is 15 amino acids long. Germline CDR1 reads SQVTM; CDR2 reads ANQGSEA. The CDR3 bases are TGCAGCGCAATGAACCGCGGGACAGGTCCCTACGAGCAGTACTTC. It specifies CSAMNRGTGPYEQYF.

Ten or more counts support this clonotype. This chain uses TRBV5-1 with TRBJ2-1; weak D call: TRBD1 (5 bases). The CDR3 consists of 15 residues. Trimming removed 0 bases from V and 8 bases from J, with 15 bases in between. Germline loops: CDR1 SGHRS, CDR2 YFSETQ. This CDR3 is CASSLGDSPSDEQFF. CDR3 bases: TGCGCCAGCAGCTTGGGAGACAGTCCCAGCGATGAGCAGTTCTTC.